The 23 T cell receptor beta chains in this list originate from one sample, sequenced in a study of patients and donors after allogeneic stem cell transplantation. TCRdb re-derived calls from the RT-PCR reads in MiXCR, one entry per CDR3 protein. The table shows tens of thousands of distinct CDR3 sequences, with approximately 5.2% occurring only once. Specimen: blood, either unsorted or a sorted T cell fraction (not recorded which). The source of these receptors is a human donor who was either an allogeneic HSCT recipient or a stem cell or donor lymphocyte infusion donor (not recorded which). It is not recorded whose cells these are; they may come from a transplant donor.

This clonotype came up many times. The chain uses TRBV27 and TRBJ2-2, with D possibly being TRBD1 (5 bases). Trimming took 4 bases from V and 1 from J, leaving 16 bases between them. Looked up from germline, CDR1 is MNHEY and CDR2 is SMNVEV (reference sequence). The CDR3 spans 17 residues. The CDR3 region is CASSSRQKMGNTGELFF. The CDR3 nucleotides read TGTGCCAGCAGTTCCCGACAGAAAATGGGGAACACCGGGGAGCTGTTTTTT.

In this sample, this clonotype turned up many times. One end of the junction is discordant with germline, which a read error may explain. The chain combines TRBV20-1 with TRBJ2-4, with 8 bases matching TRBD2. The CDR3 is made up of 14 amino acids. Germline-derived CDR1 and CDR2 are DFQATT and SNEGSKA (reference sequence). The CDR3 loop is CSARDTLLAAGLCF. DNA of the CDR3: TGCAGTGCTAGAGATACGCTACTAGCGGCGGGTCTGTGCTTC.

This chain connects TRBV20-1 to TRBJ1-1; a weak D match, TRBD1 (5 bases). V was cut by 1 base and J by 1 base, with 10 bases left in between. Germline CDR1 and CDR2: DFQATT and SNEGSKA (reference sequence). The CDR3 runs to 14 residues. The CDR3 DNA is TGCAGTGCTAGAGGGACACTGAAGAACACTGAAGCTTTCTTT. It is translated as CSARGTLKNTEAFF.

This clonotype was counted at least ten times. V usage is TRBV9 and J usage is TRBJ1-2; tentatively, D is TRBD1 (6 bases). The CDR3 runs 16 residues. Germline V gene lookup returns CDR1 SGDLS and CDR2 YYNGEE. Deletions cut 0 bases from V and 4 bases from J, with 16 bases between. The CDR3 DNA reads TGTGCCAGCAGCGTAGCCGAACGGCCGGACAGCTATGGCTACACCTTC. Its translation is CASSVAERPDSYGYTF.

The chain links TRBV7-3 to TRBJ2-7; no firm D call. Trimming left V 3 bases short and J 3 bases short, with 9 bases between. CDR1 is SGHTA, CDR2 FQGTGA, per germline. CDR3 length: 13 amino acids. The CDR3 here is CASSLEEGYEQYF. DNA of the CDR3: TGTGCCAGCAGCTTGGAAGAAGGCTACGAGCAGTACTTC.

The chain links TRBV7-9 to TRBJ2-7, with D unclear. This CDR3 has 14 amino acids. The V end lost 5 bases, the J end lost 0 bases, and 11 bases lay between the germline ends. Germline loops: CDR1 SEHNR, CDR2 FQNEAQ (reference sequence). CDR3 residues: CASSPKESSYEQYF. The DNA for the CDR3 is TGTGCCAGCAGCCCCAAAGAGAGCTCCTACGAGCAGTACTTC.

This clonotype was detected ten times or more. The chain uses TRBV3-1 and TRBJ2-4, with 13 bases identical to TRBD2. This CDR3 contains 17 residues. Germline V CDR1 and CDR2: LGHDT, YNNKEL (reference sequence). The ends lost 4 bases at V and 6 bases at J; junction bases unmatched: 9. CDR3 sequence (DNA): TGTGCCAGCAGCCGGGGGACTAGCGGGGTTATGGGAAACATTCAGTACTTC. It specifies CASSRGTSGVMGNIQYF.

This clonotype was seen repeatedly, ten times or more. This chain links TRBV5-1 with TRBJ2-7; no clear D gene. Trimming removed 0 bases at V and 2 bases at J, with 9 bases between. The CDR3 length is 14 residues. From germline, CDR1 is SGHRS and CDR2 YFSETQ. CDR3 protein: CASSLAPAPYEQYF. CDR3 nucleotides: TGCGCCAGCAGCTTGGCACCTGCCCCCTACGAGCAGTACTTC.

V gene TRBV3-1 combines with J gene TRBJ1-1; D may be TRBD1 (6 bases). This CDR3 is built from 15 residues. Deletions cut 2 bases from V and 3 bases from J, with 13 bases between. Germline V gene data show CDR1 as LGHDT and CDR2 as YNNKEL (reference sequence). DNA of the CDR3: TGTGCCAGCAGCCAATTAGGAAGGGGGGACACTGAAGCTTTCTTT. It specifies CASSQLGRGDTEAFF.

This clonotype turned up a few times. The chain employs TRBV20-1 and TRBJ2-5; no clear D. Trimming left V 7 bases short and J 1 base short, with 10 bases between. CDR1 DFQATT and CDR2 SNEGSKA come from the germline V gene (reference sequence). The CDR3 is 12 amino acids. The CDR3 DNA sequence: TGCAGTGTCCGAGGCGGCCAAGAGACCCAGTACTTC. Protein product: CSVRGGQETQYF.

This clonotype was counted many times. The CDR3: CASSQEVRPSNQPQHF. The CDR3 region has the DNA TGTGCCAGCAGCCAAGAGGTTCGTCCTAGCAATCAGCCCCAGCATTTT. This chain connects TRBV4-2 to TRBJ1-5; D is ambiguous. This CDR3 contains 16 residues. V shed 0 bases and J shed 0 bases, with 9 bases lying between them. Germline V gene lookup returns CDR1 LGHNA and CDR2 YNFKEQ.

The chain carries TRBV19 and TRBJ2-2; D might be TRBD1 (5 bases). The germline V gene encodes CDR1 LNHDA and CDR2 SQIVND (reference sequence). The ends were cut back, 7 bases at V and 1 base at J, with 13 bases in the middle. The CDR3 has 15 residues. The CDR3 region has the DNA TGTGCCAGTACCCCCGGCAGGGTGAACACCGGGGAGCTGTTTTTT. As protein: CASTPGRVNTGELFF.

This clonotype was recorded many times. The chain uses TRBV2 and TRBJ2-3; D tentatively reads TRBD1 or TRBD2 (5 bases each). The CDR3 totals 14 residues. Trimming pared 7 bases from V and 0 bases from J, leaving 11 bases between. Germline CDR1 is SNHLY and CDR2 is FYNNEI. CDR3 DNA sequence: TGTGCCAGCAAATGGGACGGCAGCACAGATACGCAGTATTTT. As protein: CASKWDGSTDTQYF.

Many counts were recorded for this clonotype. V and J are TRBV6-5 and TRBJ1-4; TRBD1 agrees at 8 bases. Germline CDR1 and CDR2: MNHEY and SVGAGI. The CDR3 extends over 18 amino acids. The V and J ends lost 0 bases and 0 bases, in that order; junction bases with no gene match: 6. The CDR3 here is CASSYSTGAPATNEKLFF. In DNA, the CDR3 is TGTGCCAGCAGTTACTCGACAGGGGCCCCCGCAACTAATGAAAAACTGTTTTTT.

This clonotype was observed at least ten times. This chain links TRBV24-1 with TRBJ2-1; 9 nucleotides align to TRBD2. The CDR3 sequence is 16 residues long. V trimming: 4 bases; J trimming: 2 bases; junction bases outside the gene matches: 5. Germline V CDR1 and CDR2: KGHDR, SFDVKD. CDR3 protein: CATSDLAGVAYNEQFF. CDR3 nucleotides: TGTGCCACCAGTGACTTAGCGGGAGTGGCCTACAATGAGCAGTTCTTC.

This clonotype was found many times. The rearrangement uses TRBV27 and TRBJ1-4; TRBD1 is a possible D gene (5 bases). Germline V gene sequence: CDR1 MNHEY, CDR2 SMNVEV (reference sequence). V was shortened by 4 bases and J by 8 bases, with 17 bases between the two germline ends. This CDR3 region has 15 residues. Here the CDR3 reads CASSSGSRVSEKLFF. The CDR3, as DNA: TGTGCCAGCAGTTCCGGGAGCAGGGTTTCCGAAAAACTGTTTTTT.

This clonotype came up many times. V is TRBV9 and J is TRBJ1-2; TRBD1 is a possible D gene (5 bases). This CDR3 spans 15 amino acids. V was clipped by 0 bases and J by 4 bases, with 13 bases between them. Germline V gene sequence: CDR1 SGDLS, CDR2 YYNGEE. CDR3 DNA: TGTGCCAGCAGCGTAGATGGCAGGGCGGCCTATGGCTACACCTTC. Protein sequence: CASSVDGRAAYGYTF.

This clonotype occurred many times. The chain is built from TRBV10-3 and TRBJ1-1; no firm D call. Germline values: CDR1 ENHRY, CDR2 SYGVKD. The V and J ends lost 5 bases and 4 bases respectively, with 14 bases between them. The CDR3 runs to 14 residues. The CDR3 DNA reads as TGTGCCATCAGTCGATCCCAGGTCCCCACTGAAGCTTTCTTT. This encodes CAISRSQVPTEAFF.

This clonotype was observed at least ten times. The chain has TRBV20-1 and TRBJ2-1; 10 bases fit TRBD1. The CDR3 loop spans 13 amino acids. From germline, CDR1 is DFQATT and CDR2 SNEGSKA (reference sequence). The junction had 3 bases not matched to a gene; V was cut back by 6 bases and J by 4 bases. The CDR3 sequence is CSASGQGYNEQFF. The CDR3 DNA reads as TGCAGTGCCTCGGGACAGGGGTACAATGAGCAGTTCTTC.

This clonotype occurred many times. This chain uses TRBV10-1 with TRBJ2-1; D may be TRBD2 (7 bases). The CDR3 length is 15 residues. V was clipped by 6 bases and J by 6 bases, with 18 bases between them. CDR1 and CDR2 from the germline V gene are WNHNN and SYGVQD (reference sequence). The CDR3, as DNA: TGCGCCAGCAGCCGTGGAGGGGGGGCCAGCAATGAGCAGTTCTTC. It is translated as CASSRGGGASNEQFF.

The sample holds many counts of this clonotype. J is TRBJ2-2 and V is TRBV18, with 7 bases that match TRBD2. Germline CDR1 is KGHSH and CDR2 is LQKENI. The CDR3 is made up of 16 amino acids. The J segment lost 7 bases and the V segment lost 4 bases, leaving 12 bases of the junction unmatched. The CDR3 nucleotides are TGTGCCAGCTCACTATCCTGGAGACTAGCAGGCGGGGAGCTGTTTTTT. It codes for CASSLSWRLAGGELFF.

This clonotype was picked up many times. V is TRBV20-1 and J is TRBJ1-6; D gene uncertain. This CDR3 region has 16 residues. Trimming left V 1 base short and J 6 bases short, with 16 bases between. Germline CDR1 and CDR2: DFQATT and SNEGSKA (reference sequence). The DNA of the CDR3 is TGCAGTGCTAGAGGTGACATCAACGAGGCTAATTCACCCCTCCACTTT. Translating gives CSARGDINEANSPLHF.

V usage is TRBV6-1 and J usage is TRBJ2-1; 11 bases align to TRBD2. Trimming took 5 bases from V and 7 from J; bases not matched to a gene: 4. There are 14 residues in the CDR3. Germline V lookup: CDR1 MNHNS, CDR2 SASEGT. This CDR3 is CASSRLAGSNEQFF. The CDR3 DNA reads as TGTGCCAGCAGTCGACTAGCGGGGAGTAATGAGCAGTTCTTC.